This T cell receptor (beta chain) came from a study of blood T cells in healthy people across ages. This clonotype has more than one count but fewer than ten. Alongside a J-beta primer mix, a sample-barcoded 5' primer served in a second PCR lasting roughly 7 to 11 cycles. Every cDNA molecule bore a tag from a template-switch adaptor containing 12 random nucleotides. TCRdb reanalysed the 5' RACE reads using MiXCR and keeps one entry per CDR3 protein. The sample shows about 800,000 distinct CDR3 sequences, roughly 25% of them seen only once. The same sample was also studied in work on T cells of mothers and their children. Per that study: Over 8.5 million TCR beta CDR3 reads were obtained from each mother, and about 3 million from each child. Related mother-child pairs shared marginally more repertoire than unrelated pairs, though not significantly.

The clonotype was recovered from a boy aged 10-17 years in good health. Sequenced material: blood.

CDR3 loop: CASSIVGPGGETQYF. CDR3 in DNA: TGTGCCAGCAGCATTGTGGGGCCTGGCGGAGAGACCCAGTACTTC. V is TRBV5-4 and J is TRBJ2-5, with D possibly being TRBD1 (5 bases). The germline V gene encodes CDR1 SGHNT and CDR2 YYREEE (reference sequence). The CDR3 runs 15 residues. V lost 4 bases, J lost 4 bases, and 17 bases lay in between.